This entry lists 6 T cell receptor beta chains sequenced from one sample in a study of glioma-infiltrating T cells. TCR alpha and beta CDR3 regions were amplified from RNA using iRepertoire nested multiplex PCR. TCRdb ran MiXCR on the multiplex PCR reads and lists one entry per CDR3 protein. In the table there are fewer than 200,000 distinct CDR3 sequences, approximately 30% of which are singletons. The specimen was glioma tissue, nonneoplastic brain tissue, or PBMCs (not recorded which). These receptors originate from a human donor with low-grade glioma or glioblastoma, undergoing nonglioma brain surgery, or in good health (not recorded which).

In its sample, this clonotype was seen many times. The chain joins TRBV12-3 or TRBV12-4 to TRBJ1-5, with a weak D call TRBD1 (5 bases). The length of the CDR3 is 15 residues. The V and J ends lost 6 bases and 1 base respectively, with 13 bases between them. CDR3 coding DNA: TGTGCCAGCAGCCGTGAGACAGAGAGCAATCAGCCCCAGCATTTT. It translates to CASSRETESNQPQHF.

This clonotype occurred many times. The V and J genes are TRBV10-3 and TRBJ1-1, with TRBD1 as a possible D gene (5 bases). Per the germline V gene, CDR1 is ENHRY and CDR2 is SYGVKD. The CDR3 loop spans 13 amino acids. In DNA, the CDR3 is TGTGCTACCACTTTAATGGGGGAGACTGAAGCTTTCTTT. Its protein product is CATTLMGETEAFF.

This clonotype came up many times. The rearrangement joins TRBV14 to TRBJ2-5, with D perhaps TRBD2 (5 bases). The V end lost 1 base, the J end lost 5 bases, and 11 bases lay between the germline ends. This CDR3 comprises 14 residues. CDR1 SGHDN and CDR2 FVKESK come from the germline V gene. The CDR3 DNA reads TGTGCCAGCAGCCAAGCCCTCCAGCGGGAGACCCAGTACTTC. Translation gives CASSQALQRETQYF. Full variable domain (rest looked up from reference TRBV14 and TRBJ2-5): EAGVTQFPSHSVIEKGQTVTLRCDPISGHDNLYWYRRVMGKEIKFLLHFVKESKQDESGMPNNRFLAERTGGTYSTLKVQPAELEDSGVYFCASSQALQRETQYFGPGTRLLVL.

The chain recombines TRBV27 with TRBJ2-7; 7 nucleotides agree with TRBD1. Germline CDR1 reads MNHEY; CDR2 reads SMNVEV (reference sequence). This CDR3 comprises 13 residues. With 5 bases clipped from V and 7 bases from J, the junction kept 8 bases outside the gene matches. CDR3 nucleotide sequence: TGTGCCAGCAGTCTTGATGACAGGGCTGAGCAGTACTTC. This encodes CASSLDDRAEQYF.

A note on this clonotype: A read error may explain this, as a much larger clone is one base away. The chain joins TRBV10-3 to TRBJ2-1; tentatively, D is TRBD2 (5 bases). Germline V CDR1 and CDR2: ENHRY, SYGVKD. This CDR3 contains 13 residues. Trimming stripped 7 bases from V and 8 bases from J, with 15 bases between. This CDR3 reads CAIIVDWRYEQFF. The CDR3 DNA reads TGTGCCATCATTGTTGACTGGAGGTATGAGCAGTTCTTC.

This clonotype has ten or more counts. The chain combines TRBV24-1 with TRBJ2-7; 9 nucleotides align to TRBD1. CDR1 and CDR2 from the germline V gene are KGHDR and SFDVKD. The V and J ends lost 2 bases and 4 bases, in that order; junction bases with no gene match: 2. This CDR3 is 14 amino acids long. The CDR3 sequence: CATSDSDRGYEQYF. CDR3 sequence (DNA): TGTGCCACCAGTGATTCGGACAGGGGATACGAGCAGTACTTC.